A selection of T cell receptor beta chains follows, all from one sample in a study of T cell changes during pregnancy in multiple sclerosis. The method was immunoSEQ multiplex PCR; TCRdb's version includes in-frame clones alone and lacks a portion of them. Among 40,000 to 60,000 clones listed, roughly 94% were seen once. Sequencing used CD8+ T cells from peripheral blood mononuclear cells, obtained in the first trimester of pregnancy. The receptors were sampled from a female donor with multiple sclerosis, enrolled in a pregnancy study. Each CDR3 is given with its conserved first and last residue. D genes are given only for firm matches. Rows give clone size only sometimes, using once, few, many, or a class for an expanded clone.

j_call | v_call | clone_size | d_call | cdr3_aa | cdr3_nt
TRBJ2-7 | TRBV7-6 | - | TRBD2 | CASSQTSGRGAYEQYF | TGTGCCAGCAGCCAAACTAGCGGGAGGGGGGCCTACGAGCAGTACTTC
TRBJ2-5 | TRBV11-2 | - | TRBD2 | CASSSPFSGDQETQYF | TGTGCCAGCAGCTCCCCGTTTAGCGGGGACCAAGAGACCCAGTACTTC
TRBJ2-1 | TRBV13 | - | TRBD2 | CASSLWGLAGGDEQFF | TGTGCCAGCAGCTTGTGGGGATTAGCGGGAGGCGATGAGCAGTTCTTC
TRBJ2-3 | TRBV27 | - | TRBD2 | CASSLFLGGSADTQYF | TGTGCCAGCAGTTTATTTTTGGGAGGGAGCGCAGATACGCAGTATTTT
TRBJ2-7 | TRBV29-1 | - | - | CSVEDWQGSSYEQYF | TGCAGCGTTGAAGATTGGCAGGGAAGCTCCTACGAGCAGTACTTC
TRBJ2-3 | TRBV4-1 | - | - | CASSQDSLKSLADTQYF | TGCGCCAGCAGCCAAGACAGCCTCAAGAGTCTAGCAGATACGCAGTATTTT
TRBJ2-7 | TRBV27 | few | - | CASSSRPQGSEQYF | TGTGCCAGCAGTTCCCGTCCGCAGGGCTCCGAGCAGTACTTC
TRBJ2-1 | TRBV6-1 | - | TRBD2 | CASSETGGSYNEQFF | TGTGCCAGCAGTGAAACCGGGGGGTCCTACAATGAGCAGTTCTTC
TRBJ1-2 | TRBV6-1 | - | - | CASSVLPSGRGLGYTF | TGTGCCAGCAGTGTTCTACCGTCTGGCCGCGGGCTGGGCTACACCTTC
TRBJ2-1 | TRBV7-8 | - | - | CASSLDSQGPYNEQFF | TGTGCCAGCAGCTTAGATTCCCAGGGCCCCTACAATGAGCAGTTCTTC
TRBJ1-1 | TRBV7-8 | - | - | CASSSPSSGGRAEAFF | TGTGCCAGCAGCTCACCTTCCTCGGGGGGGCGGGCTGAAGCTTTCTTT
TRBJ2-1 | TRBV30 | - | TRBD2 | CAWETSGNYNEQFF | TGTGCCTGGGAAACTAGCGGAAACTACAATGAGCAGTTCTTC
TRBJ2-7 | TRBV30 | - | TRBD2 | CAWSFPLAWDSYEQYF | TGTGCCTGGAGTTTTCCACTAGCGTGGGACTCCTACGAGCAGTACTTC
TRBJ2-7 | TRBV27 | - | TRBD1 | CASRDRGVEQYF | TGTGCCAGCCGGGACAGGGGGGTTGAACAGTACTTC
TRBJ2-7 | TRBV7-9 | - | - | CASSSPTGSYEQYF | TGTGCCAGCAGCTCCCCAACCGGCTCCTACGAGCAGTACTTC
TRBJ1-1 | TRBV5-1 | - | - | CASSLLKQGGEAFF | TGCGCCAGCAGCTTACTGAAACAGGGAGGGGAAGCTTTCTTT
TRBJ2-3 | TRBV5-1 | - | TRBD2 | CASSSGTSGYTDTQYF | TGCGCCAGCAGCTCCGGGACTAGCGGGTACACAGATACGCAGTATTTT
TRBJ2-1 | TRBV13 | once | - | CASSSDRVQLNEQFF | TGTGCCAGCAGCTCCGACAGAGTCCAGTTGAATGAGCAGTTCTTC
TRBJ2-7 | TRBV28 | medium-sized | TRBD2 | CASSPTGGPPAYEQYF | TGTGCCAGCAGTCCTACGGGGGGGCCCCCAGCCTACGAGCAGTACTTC
TRBJ2-7 | TRBV19 | once | TRBD1 | CASSKGQGLDEQYF | TGTGCCAGTAGTAAGGGACAGGGGTTGGACGAGCAGTACTTC
TRBJ2-7 | TRBV9 | - | TRBD1 | CASSVGQSVGYEQYF | TGTGCCAGCAGCGTGGGACAGTCCGTCGGGTACGAGCAGTACTTC
TRBJ1-5 | TRBV5-5 | - | - | CASSPLRVRSNQPQHF | TGTGCCAGCAGCCCTCTCAGGGTGAGAAGCAATCAGCCCCAGCATTTT
TRBJ2-5 | TRBV27 | - | TRBD1 | CASSGTDQETQYF | TGTGCCAGCAGCGGGACAGATCAAGAGACCCAGTACTTC
TRBJ2-5 | TRBV10-1 | - | TRBD1 | CASSRVGTVQETQYF | TGCGCCAGCAGTCGCGTCGGGACAGTCCAAGAGACCCAGTACTTC
TRBJ1-1 | TRBV11-2 | - | TRBD1 | CASSLDRGFRNTEAFF | TGTGCCAGCAGCTTGGACAGGGGGTTCCGGAACACTGAAGCTTTCTTT
TRBJ2-3 | TRBV6-1 | - | TRBD2 | CASTLAGGPDTQYF | TGTGCCAGCACGTTAGCGGGAGGGCCAGATACGCAGTATTTT
TRBJ2-6 | TRBV30 | - | - | CAWSLSSGYSGANVLTF | TGTGCCTGGAGTCTATCATCAGGGTACTCTGGGGCCAACGTCCTGACTTTC
TRBJ2-7 | TRBV28 | - | TRBD2 | CASRERTSGGLRQYF | TGTGCCAGCAGGGAGAGGACTAGCGGGGGCCTGCGGCAGTACTTC
TRBJ2-5 | TRBV28 | - | TRBD2 | CASSSGTSGRFQETQYF | TGTGCCAGCAGTTCTGGGACTAGCGGGAGATTTCAAGAGACCCAGTACTTC
TRBJ1-1 | TRBV6-4 | - | - | CASSETERNTEAFF | TGTGCCAGCAGTGAGACAGAAAGGAACACTGAAGCTTTCTTT
TRBJ2-1 | TRBV30 | - | TRBD2 | CAWRGGYNEQFF | TGTGCTTGGCGGGGGGGTTACAATGAGCAGTTCTTC
TRBJ1-1 | TRBV28 | once | TRBD1 | CASSLSRGHTEAFF | TGTGCCAGCAGTTTGTCTAGGGGGCATACTGAAGCTTTCTTT